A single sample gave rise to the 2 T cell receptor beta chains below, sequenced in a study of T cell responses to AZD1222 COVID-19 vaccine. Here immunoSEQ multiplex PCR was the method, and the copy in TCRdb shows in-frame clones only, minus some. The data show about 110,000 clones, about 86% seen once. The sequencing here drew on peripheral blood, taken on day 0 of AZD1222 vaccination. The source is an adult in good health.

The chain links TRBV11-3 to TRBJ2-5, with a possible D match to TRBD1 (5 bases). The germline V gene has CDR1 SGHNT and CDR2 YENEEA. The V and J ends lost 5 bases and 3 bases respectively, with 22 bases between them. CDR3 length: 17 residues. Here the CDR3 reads CASSLQTLGATEETQYF. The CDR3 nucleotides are TGTGCCAGCAGCCTACAAACCCTTGGGGCCACCGAAGAGACCCAGTACTTC.

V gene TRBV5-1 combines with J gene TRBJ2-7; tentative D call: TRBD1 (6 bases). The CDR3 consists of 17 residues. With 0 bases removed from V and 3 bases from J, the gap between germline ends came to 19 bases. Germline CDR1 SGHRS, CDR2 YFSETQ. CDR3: CASSLGGGTGPGYEQYF. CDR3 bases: TGCGCCAGCAGCTTGGGGGGCGGCACAGGGCCGGGCTACGAGCAGTACTTC. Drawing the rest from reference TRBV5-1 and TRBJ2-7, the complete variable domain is KAGVTQTPRYLIKTRGQQVTLSCSPISGHRSVSWYQQTPGQGLQFLFEYFSETQRNKGNFPGRFSGRQFSNSRSEMNVSTLELGDSALYLCASSLGGGTGPGYEQYFGPGTRLTVT.